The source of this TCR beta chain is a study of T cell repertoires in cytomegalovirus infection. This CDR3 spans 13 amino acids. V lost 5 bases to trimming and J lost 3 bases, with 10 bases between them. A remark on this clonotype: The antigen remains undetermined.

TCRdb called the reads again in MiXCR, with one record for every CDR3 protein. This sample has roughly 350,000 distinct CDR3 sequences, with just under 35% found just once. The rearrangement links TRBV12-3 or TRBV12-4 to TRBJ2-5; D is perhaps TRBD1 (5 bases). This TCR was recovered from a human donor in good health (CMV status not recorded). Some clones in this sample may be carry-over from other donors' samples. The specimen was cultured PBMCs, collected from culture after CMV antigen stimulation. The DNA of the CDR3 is TGTGCCAGCAGTCGAGACAGTAAAGAGACCCAGTACTTC. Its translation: CASSRDSKETQYF.